A selection of T cell receptor beta chains follows, all from one sample in a study of T-cell memory formation after mild COVID-19. One entry per CDR3 protein, called by TCRdb with MiXCR from the 5' RACE reads. The profile covers 200,000 to 250,000 distinct CDR3 sequences, with over 15% appearing a single time and approximately 3.5% taken by the ten largest. Sample: PBMCs or a T cell subset sorted from them (not recorded which). The receptors derive from a man between 18 and 29 years old who had mild COVID-19 (a few samples of this study predate the infection). Cell type and time point are not known. The CDR3 runs from the conserved cysteine through the conserved F or W. The order of the fields is J gene, V gene, clone size, D gene, CDR3 DNA, CDR3 protein. D genes are given only for firm matches. Only some rows state a clone size, as once, few, many or a class for expanded clones.

j_call: TRBJ2-1; v_call: TRBV24-1; clone_size: few; d_call: TRBD1; cdr3_nt: TGTGCCACCAGTGATTTGGGGCGGACAGGGGGGAATGAGCAGTTCTTC; cdr3_aa: CATSDLGRTGGNEQFF
j_call: TRBJ2-6; v_call: TRBV5-1; clone_size: few; d_call: NA; cdr3_nt: TGCGCCAGCAGCTTCTTCTCTGGGGCCAACGTCCTGACTTTC; cdr3_aa: CASSFFSGANVLTF
j_call: TRBJ1-2; v_call: TRBV9; clone_size: few; d_call: NA; cdr3_nt: TGTGCCAGCAGCGCGCAAGGCCTAGCTAACTATGGCTACACCTTC; cdr3_aa: CASSAQGLANYGYTF
j_call: TRBJ1-1; v_call: TRBV5-1; clone_size: few; d_call: NA; cdr3_nt: TGCGCCAGCAGCTTGGGTTCGGACAGAGTGAACACTGAAGCTTTCTTT; cdr3_aa: CASSLGSDRVNTEAFF
j_call: TRBJ1-6; v_call: TRBV4-3; clone_size: few; d_call: TRBD1; cdr3_nt: TGCGCCAGCAGCCAAGGGACAGGGAGGTATAATTCACCCCTCCACTTT; cdr3_aa: CASSQGTGRYNSPLHF
j_call: TRBJ2-2; v_call: TRBV19; clone_size: NA; d_call: TRBD1; cdr3_nt: TGTTCCAGTAGAGGACAGGCGTCAACCGGGGAGCTGTTTTTT; cdr3_aa: CSSRGQASTGELFF
j_call: TRBJ2-3; v_call: TRBV12-3/TRBV12-4; clone_size: few; d_call: TRBD1; cdr3_nt: TGTGCCAGCATATACGGACAGGCCACAGATACGCAGTATTTT; cdr3_aa: CASIYGQATDTQYF
j_call: TRBJ2-5; v_call: TRBV7-8; clone_size: NA; d_call: TRBD1; cdr3_nt: TGTGCCAGCAGCGGGACCCACCGGGACAGACAAGAGACCCAGTACTTC; cdr3_aa: CASSGTHRDRQETQYF
j_call: TRBJ2-1; v_call: TRBV7-3; clone_size: many; d_call: NA; cdr3_nt: TGTGCCAGCAGCTTAACGGCAGGGGTCTCCTACAATGAGCAGTTCTTC; cdr3_aa: CASSLTAGVSYNEQFF
j_call: TRBJ1-1; v_call: TRBV7-2; clone_size: few; d_call: NA; cdr3_nt: TGTGCCAGCAGCTTCCTTACGACGGGAAACACTGAAGCTTTCTTT; cdr3_aa: CASSFLTTGNTEAFF
j_call: TRBJ2-1; v_call: TRBV7-3; clone_size: few; d_call: NA; cdr3_nt: TGTGCCAGCAGCTTACAAGGGGCCATGCGAGAGCAGTTCTTC; cdr3_aa: CASSLQGAMREQFF
j_call: TRBJ2-3; v_call: TRBV4-2; clone_size: few; d_call: TRBD2; cdr3_nt: TGTGCCAGCAGCCAGGTACTAGCGGGGGGGCCGAGAGATACGCAGTATTTT; cdr3_aa: CASSQVLAGGPRDTQYF
j_call: TRBJ1-6; v_call: TRBV6-5; clone_size: few; d_call: NA; cdr3_nt: TGTGCCAGCACCTTAGACAGCTATAATTCACCCCTCCACTTT; cdr3_aa: CASTLDSYNSPLHF
j_call: TRBJ2-5; v_call: TRBV4-2; clone_size: NA; d_call: TRBD1; cdr3_nt: TGTGCCAGCAGCACTGGACAGGGGGCGGACGAGACCCAGTACTTC; cdr3_aa: CASSTGQGADETQYF
j_call: TRBJ1-5; v_call: TRBV10-3; clone_size: NA; d_call: NA; cdr3_nt: TGTGCCATCAGCGGTGGAGAAGGAAATCAGCCCCAGCATTTT; cdr3_aa: CAISGGEGNQPQHF
j_call: TRBJ2-3; v_call: TRBV5-1; clone_size: NA; d_call: NA; cdr3_nt: TGCGCCAGCAGCGCCGACGGGACCACAGATACGCAGTATTTT; cdr3_aa: CASSADGTTDTQYF
j_call: TRBJ2-5; v_call: TRBV5-1; clone_size: few; d_call: TRBD1; cdr3_nt: TGCGCCAGCAGCTCTGATCGCGGGACAGGCAAAAAGCAGTACTTC; cdr3_aa: CASSSDRGTGKKQYF
j_call: TRBJ2-1; v_call: TRBV10-3; clone_size: NA; d_call: NA; cdr3_nt: TGTGCCATCAGTGACCCCGGACGGTACAATGAGCAGTTCTTC; cdr3_aa: CAISDPGRYNEQFF
j_call: TRBJ2-2; v_call: TRBV24-1; clone_size: many; d_call: TRBD1; cdr3_nt: TGTGCCACCAGTCGACAGGGAGTGTCCCCGGTGGAGCTGTTTTTT; cdr3_aa: CATSRQGVSPVELFF
j_call: TRBJ2-2; v_call: TRBV15; clone_size: NA; d_call: TRBD1; cdr3_nt: TGTGCCACCAGCAGAGCTACGGGACAGGGATACACCGGGGAGCTGTTTTTT; cdr3_aa: CATSRATGQGYTGELFF
j_call: TRBJ2-5; v_call: TRBV2; clone_size: few; d_call: NA; cdr3_nt: TGTGCCAGCGTGGGCCAAGAGACCCAGTACTTC; cdr3_aa: CASVGQETQYF
j_call: TRBJ2-5; v_call: TRBV30; clone_size: NA; d_call: NA; cdr3_nt: TGTGCCTGGAATCGGGGGTTTGAGGAGACCCAGTACTTC; cdr3_aa: CAWNRGFEETQYF
j_call: TRBJ1-3; v_call: TRBV6-6; clone_size: NA; d_call: NA; cdr3_nt: TGTGCCAGCAGTTACTCAGGGACCTCTGGAAACACCATATATTTT; cdr3_aa: CASSYSGTSGNTIYF
j_call: TRBJ2-7; v_call: TRBV7-2; clone_size: few; d_call: NA; cdr3_nt: TGTGCCAGCAGCTTACCACCCCGTTACGAGCAGTACTTC; cdr3_aa: CASSLPPRYEQYF
j_call: TRBJ1-3; v_call: TRBV7-2; clone_size: many; d_call: NA; cdr3_nt: TGTGCCAGCAGCCCCCGACAGGTTCGCTCTGGAAACACCATATATTTT; cdr3_aa: CASSPRQVRSGNTIYF
j_call: TRBJ1-3; v_call: TRBV12-3/TRBV12-4; clone_size: few; d_call: NA; cdr3_nt: TGTGCCAGCAGGGACTGGAGCTCTGGAAACACCATATATTTT; cdr3_aa: CASRDWSSGNTIYF
j_call: TRBJ1-2; v_call: TRBV7-2; clone_size: NA; d_call: TRBD1; cdr3_nt: TGTGCCAGCACCAGACAGGGCTGGGCTGGCTACACCTTC; cdr3_aa: CASTRQGWAGYTF
j_call: TRBJ2-1; v_call: TRBV6-2/TRBV6-3; clone_size: NA; d_call: TRBD1; cdr3_nt: TGTGCCAGCAGTTCTCGGGACAGATATGACAATGAGCAGTTCTTC; cdr3_aa: CASSSRDRYDNEQFF